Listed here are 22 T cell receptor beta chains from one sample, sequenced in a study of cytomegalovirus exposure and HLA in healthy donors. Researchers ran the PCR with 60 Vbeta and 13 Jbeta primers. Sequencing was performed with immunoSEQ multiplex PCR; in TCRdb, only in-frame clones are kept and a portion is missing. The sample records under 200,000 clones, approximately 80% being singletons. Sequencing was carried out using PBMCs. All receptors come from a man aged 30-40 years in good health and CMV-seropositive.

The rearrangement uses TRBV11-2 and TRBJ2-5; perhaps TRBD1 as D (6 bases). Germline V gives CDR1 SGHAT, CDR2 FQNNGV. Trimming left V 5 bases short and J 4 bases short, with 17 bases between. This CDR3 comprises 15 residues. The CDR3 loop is CASSPPDRSGETQYF. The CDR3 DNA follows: TGTGCCAGCAGCCCCCCTGACAGGAGTGGAGAGACCCAGTACTTC.

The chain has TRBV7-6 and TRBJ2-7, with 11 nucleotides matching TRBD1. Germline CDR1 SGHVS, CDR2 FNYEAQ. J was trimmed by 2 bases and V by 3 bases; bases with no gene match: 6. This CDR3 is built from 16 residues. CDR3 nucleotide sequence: TGTGCCAGCAGCTTGGAACCGGGACAGGGGGCCTACGAGCAGTACTTC. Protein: CASSLEPGQGAYEQYF.

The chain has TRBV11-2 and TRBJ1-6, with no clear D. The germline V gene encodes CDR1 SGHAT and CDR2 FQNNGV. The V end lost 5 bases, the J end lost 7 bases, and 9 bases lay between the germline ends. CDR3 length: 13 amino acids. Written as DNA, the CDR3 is TGTGCCAGCAGCCCCAACAGCAATTCACCCCTCCACTTT. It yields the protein CASSPNSNSPLHF.

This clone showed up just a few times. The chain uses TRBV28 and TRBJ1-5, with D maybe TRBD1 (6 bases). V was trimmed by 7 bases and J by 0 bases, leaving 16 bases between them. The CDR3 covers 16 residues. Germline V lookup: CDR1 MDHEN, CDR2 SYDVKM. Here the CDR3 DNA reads TGTGCCAGCAAAACCGCAGGGGAGTATAGCAATCAGCCCCAGCATTTT. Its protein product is CASKTAGEYSNQPQHF.

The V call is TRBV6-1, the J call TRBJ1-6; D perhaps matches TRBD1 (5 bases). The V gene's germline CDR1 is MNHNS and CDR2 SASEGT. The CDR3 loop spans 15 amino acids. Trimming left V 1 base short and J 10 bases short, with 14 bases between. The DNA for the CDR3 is TGTGCCAGCAGTGAAGTTGGTGGGGGAGGATCACCCCTCCACTTT. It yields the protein CASSEVGGGGSPLHF.

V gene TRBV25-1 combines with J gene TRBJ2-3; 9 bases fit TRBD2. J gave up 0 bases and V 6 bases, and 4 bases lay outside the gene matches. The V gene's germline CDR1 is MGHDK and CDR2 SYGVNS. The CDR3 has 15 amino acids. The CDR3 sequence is CASRKAGGSTDTQYF. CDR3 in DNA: TGTGCCAGCAGGAAAGCGGGGGGTAGCACAGATACGCAGTATTTT.

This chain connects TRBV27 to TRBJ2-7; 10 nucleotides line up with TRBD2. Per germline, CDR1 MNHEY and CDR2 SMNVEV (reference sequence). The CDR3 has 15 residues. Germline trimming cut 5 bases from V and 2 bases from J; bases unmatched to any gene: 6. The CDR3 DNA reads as TGTGCCAGCAGTAAAAAGAGCGGGGGGGCCTACGAGCAGTACTTC. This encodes CASSKKSGGAYEQYF.

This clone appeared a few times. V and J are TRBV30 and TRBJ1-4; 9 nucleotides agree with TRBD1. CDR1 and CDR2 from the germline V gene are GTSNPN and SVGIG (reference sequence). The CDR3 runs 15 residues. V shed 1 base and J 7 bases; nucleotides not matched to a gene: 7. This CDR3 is CAWSGGTGKGEKLFF. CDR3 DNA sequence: TGTGCCTGGAGTGGTGGGACAGGGAAGGGTGAAAAACTGTTTTTT.

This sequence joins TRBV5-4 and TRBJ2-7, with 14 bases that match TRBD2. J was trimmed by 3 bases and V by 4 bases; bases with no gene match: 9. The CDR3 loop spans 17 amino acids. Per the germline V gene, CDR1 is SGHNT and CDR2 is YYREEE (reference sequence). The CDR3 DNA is TGTGCCAGCAGCCCCGGACTAGCGGGGGGAACCGTCTACGAGCAGTACTTC. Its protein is CASSPGLAGGTVYEQYF.

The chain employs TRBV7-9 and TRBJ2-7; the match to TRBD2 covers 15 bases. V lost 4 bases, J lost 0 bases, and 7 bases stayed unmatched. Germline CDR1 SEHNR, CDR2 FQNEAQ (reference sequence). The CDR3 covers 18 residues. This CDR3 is CASSSGLAGGRSSYEQYF. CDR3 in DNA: TGTGCCAGCAGCTCCGGACTAGCGGGGGGGAGGAGCTCCTACGAGCAGTACTTC.

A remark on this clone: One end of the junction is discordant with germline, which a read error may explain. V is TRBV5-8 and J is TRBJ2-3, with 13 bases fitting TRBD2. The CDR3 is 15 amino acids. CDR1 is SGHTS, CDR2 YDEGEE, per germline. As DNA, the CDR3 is TGTGCCAGCAGTTTGGGACTAGCGGGGTGGAATACGCAGTATTTT. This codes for CASSLGLAGWNTQYF.

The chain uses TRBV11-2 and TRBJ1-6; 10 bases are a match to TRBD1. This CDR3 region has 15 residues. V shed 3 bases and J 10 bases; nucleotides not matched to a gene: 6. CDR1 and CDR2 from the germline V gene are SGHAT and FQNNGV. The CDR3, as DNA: TGTGCCAGCAGCTTGTGGGACAGGGGTACATCACCCCTCCACTTT. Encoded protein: CASSLWDRGTSPLHF. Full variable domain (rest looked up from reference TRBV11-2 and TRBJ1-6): EAGVAQSPRYKIIEKRQSVAFWCNPISGHATLYWYQQILGQGPKLLIQFQNNGVVDDSQLPKDRFSAERLKGVDSTLKIQPAKLEDSAVYLCASSLWDRGTSPLHFGNGTRLTVT.

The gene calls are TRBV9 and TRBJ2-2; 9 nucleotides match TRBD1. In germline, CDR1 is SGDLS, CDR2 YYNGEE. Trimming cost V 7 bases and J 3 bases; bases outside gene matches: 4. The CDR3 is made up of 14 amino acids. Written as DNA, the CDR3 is TGTGCCAGCGACAGGGGGGCGGACACCGGGGAGCTGTTTTTT. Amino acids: CASDRGADTGELFF.

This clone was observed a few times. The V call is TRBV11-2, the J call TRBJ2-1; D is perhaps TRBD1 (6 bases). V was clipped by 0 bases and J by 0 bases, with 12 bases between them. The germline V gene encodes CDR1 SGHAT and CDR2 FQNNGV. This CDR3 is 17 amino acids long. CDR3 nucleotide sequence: TGTGCCAGCAGCTTAGATCAGCAGGGGAGCTCCTACAATGAGCAGTTCTTC. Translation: CASSLDQQGSSYNEQFF.

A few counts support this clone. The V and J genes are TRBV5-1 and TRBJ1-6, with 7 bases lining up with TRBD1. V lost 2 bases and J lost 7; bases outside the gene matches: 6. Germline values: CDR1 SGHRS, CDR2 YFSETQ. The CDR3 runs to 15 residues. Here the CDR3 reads CASSFSRDSNSPLHF. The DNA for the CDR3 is TGCGCCAGCAGCTTCTCCCGGGACAGCAATTCACCCCTCCACTTT.

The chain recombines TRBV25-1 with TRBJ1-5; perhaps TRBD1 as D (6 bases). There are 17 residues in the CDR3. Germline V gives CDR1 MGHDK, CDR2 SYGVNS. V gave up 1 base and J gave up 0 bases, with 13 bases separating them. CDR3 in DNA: TGTGCCAGCAGTGAATCAGGGGTCGGCCATAGCAATCAGCCCCAGCATTTT. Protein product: CASSESGVGHSNQPQHF.

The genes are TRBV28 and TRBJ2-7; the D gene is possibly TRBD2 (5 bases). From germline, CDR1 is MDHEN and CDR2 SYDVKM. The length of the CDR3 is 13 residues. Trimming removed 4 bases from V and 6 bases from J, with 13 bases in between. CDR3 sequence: CASSSSGVVEQYF. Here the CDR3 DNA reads TGTGCCAGCAGTTCCTCCGGGGTTGTCGAGCAGTACTTC.

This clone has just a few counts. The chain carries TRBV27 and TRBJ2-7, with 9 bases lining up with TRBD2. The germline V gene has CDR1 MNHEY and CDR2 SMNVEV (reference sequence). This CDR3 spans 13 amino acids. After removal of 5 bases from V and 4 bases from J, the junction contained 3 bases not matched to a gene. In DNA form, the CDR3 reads TGTGCCAGCAGTCTGGGACTAGCTTACGAGCAGTACTTC. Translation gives CASSLGLAYEQYF.

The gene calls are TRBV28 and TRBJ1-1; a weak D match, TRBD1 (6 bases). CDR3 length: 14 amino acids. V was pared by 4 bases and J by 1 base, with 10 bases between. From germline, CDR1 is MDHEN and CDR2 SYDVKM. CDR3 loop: CASSSGTTNTEAFF. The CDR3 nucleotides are TGTGCCAGCAGTTCCGGGACAACGAACACTGAAGCTTTCTTT.

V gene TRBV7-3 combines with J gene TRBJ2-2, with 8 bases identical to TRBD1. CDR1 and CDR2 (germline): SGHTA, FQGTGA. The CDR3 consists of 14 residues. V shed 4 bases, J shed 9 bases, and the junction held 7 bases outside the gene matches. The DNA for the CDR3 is TGTGCCAGCAGCTCGACAGGGGACCCCCGGGAGCTGTTTTTT. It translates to CASSSTGDPRELFF.

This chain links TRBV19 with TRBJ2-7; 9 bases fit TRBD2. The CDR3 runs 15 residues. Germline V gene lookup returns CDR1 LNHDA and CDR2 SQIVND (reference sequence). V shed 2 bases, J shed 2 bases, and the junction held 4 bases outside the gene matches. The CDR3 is CASSITTSGTYEQYF. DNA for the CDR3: TGTGCCAGTAGTATAACGACTAGCGGAACCTACGAGCAGTACTTC.

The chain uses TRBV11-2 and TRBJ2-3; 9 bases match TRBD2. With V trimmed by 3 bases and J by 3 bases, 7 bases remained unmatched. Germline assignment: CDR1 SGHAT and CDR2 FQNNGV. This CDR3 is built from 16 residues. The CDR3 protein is CASSFWERGVTDTQYF. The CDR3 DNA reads TGTGCCAGCAGCTTCTGGGAGCGGGGGGTTACAGATACGCAGTATTTT.